A selection of T cell receptor beta chains follows, all from one sample in a study of T cells in Graves' hyperthyroidism and ophthalmopathy. TCRdb reprocessed the multiplex PCR reads with MiXCR, giving one entry per CDR3 protein. The table lists under 350,000 distinct CDR3 sequences, approximately 15% of them singletons. Sequences were obtained from blood. Every receptor here comes from a woman aged 55-75 years with Graves' ophthalmopathy. Both conserved end residues are part of each CDR3. The order of the fields is V gene, J gene, CDR3 protein.

TRBV27	TRBJ2-7	CASSSGRRSSYEQYF
TRBV24-1	TRBJ1-2	CATSESTEGYTF
TRBV3-1	TRBJ2-3	CASSQVGLAGGHTDTQYF
TRBV6-5	TRBJ2-5	CASSYEGSGETQYF
TRBV5-6	TRBJ2-6	CASSFYRLYSGANVLTF
TRBV3-1	TRBJ2-3	CASSQDWIGGVSTDTQYF
TRBV19	TRBJ2-6	CASSNGRRDPPWANVLTF
TRBV6-2/TRBV6-3	TRBJ2-3	CASSYSSADTQYF
TRBV19	TRBJ2-5	CASSVIAGGKETQYF
TRBV10-3	TRBJ2-7	CAISNRQSYEQYF
TRBV7-9	TRBJ2-1	CASGSRETSGRAEQFF
TRBV20-1	TRBJ2-4	CSANRGGGENIQYF
TRBV24-1	TRBJ2-3	CATQRDAADTQYF
TRBV6-2/TRBV6-3	TRBJ2-7	CASSYGVGRTYEQYF
TRBV6-1	TRBJ1-4	CAISEGLTGREANEKLFF
TRBV28	TRBJ2-3	CASSKGGTGNTDTQYF
TRBV7-9	TRBJ2-2	CASSFSTGLYTGELFF
TRBV5-1	TRBJ1-1	CASSKIGTEYNTEAFF
TRBV7-2	TRBJ1-3	CASSLSGTGGGNTIYF
TRBV5-1	TRBJ2-7	CASSLTHSEQYF
TRBV5-1	TRBJ2-2	CASSLNTGELFF
TRBV5-6	TRBJ2-3	CASSLFTDTQYF
TRBV7-2	TRBJ1-1	CASSLFQGNTEAFF
TRBV4-2	TRBJ1-5	CASSQVGGDGDQPQHF